Listed below are T cell receptor beta chains from one sample, sequenced in a study of T cells after yellow fever vaccination. TCRdb recomputed calls from the 5' RACE reads with MiXCR, one row per CDR3 protein. The sample holds 360,000 or so distinct CDR3 sequences, around a tenth seen once. Sequenced here: PBMCs, sampled on the day of the first yellow fever vaccination. Receptor source: a man younger than 35 who received the YFV17D yellow fever vaccine. Each CDR3 is given with its conserved first and last residue.

V gene	J gene	CDR3 protein
TRBV20-1	TRBJ1-5	CSALRVGQPQHF
TRBV5-1	TRBJ1-2	CASSTIDGSYGYTF
TRBV20-1	TRBJ1-5	CSVMGGGNQPQHF
TRBV12-3/TRBV12-4	TRBJ1-1	CASSLTEVDTEAFF
TRBV14	TRBJ1-1	CASSQSTARRTEAFF
TRBV10-3	TRBJ1-1	CAISGQVTEAFF
TRBV11-2	TRBJ2-5	CASSSMTDQETQYF
TRBV7-2	TRBJ1-5	CASSRNMGHSNQPQHF
TRBV11-2	TRBJ2-5	CASSLERTQETQYF
TRBV7-8	TRBJ2-1	CASSVAPRNSYNEQFF
TRBV5-1	TRBJ2-1	CASSLVVGNEQFF
TRBV30	TRBJ1-1	CAWSVQQGTEAFF
TRBV5-1	TRBJ2-1	CASSLAGQRGGWEQFF
TRBV11-3	TRBJ2-7	CASSFADYEQYF
TRBV7-9	TRBJ1-5	CAVGTGYQPQHF
TRBV7-9	TRBJ1-5	CAPHLYGGQPQHF
TRBV9	TRBJ1-3	CASSVAGGRGPSSGNTIYF
TRBV7-2	TRBJ2-7	CASSLKWGTTYEQYF
TRBV24-1	TRBJ1-1	CATSLLRDRNSGGTEAFF
TRBV27	TRBJ2-7	CASKRREGGHEQYF
TRBV30	TRBJ2-5	CAWSVRLQGTQYF
TRBV6-5	TRBJ1-2	CASSYSGPTNYGYTF
TRBV5-5	TRBJ2-1	CASSYDPYNEQFF
TRBV5-1	TRBJ2-6	CASSKHRDGANVLTF
TRBV20-1	TRBJ2-7	CSATTTAAGQYF
TRBV14	TRBJ1-4	CASSQGVGKGMANEKLFF
TRBV12-3/TRBV12-4	TRBJ2-2	CASSPRGRPGELFF
TRBV20-1	TRBJ2-7	CSALTQGAYEQYF
TRBV5-1	TRBJ1-6	CASSSRRARNSPLHF
TRBV12-5	TRBJ2-7	CASGGPTHTAPGNEQYF
TRBV5-1	TRBJ1-5	CASSVGEHSNQPQHF
TRBV27	TRBJ1-2	CASSFRAGGIYGYTF
TRBV25-1	TRBJ2-3	CASSEPGKWGTTDTQYF
TRBV12-3/TRBV12-4	TRBJ1-1	CASSLSRGTEAFF
TRBV7-2	TRBJ2-7	CASSLGDSYEQYF
TRBV12-3/TRBV12-4	TRBJ2-5	CASRQAHQETQYF
TRBV5-1	TRBJ2-1	CATCTGVGHNEQFF
TRBV20-1	TRBJ2-5	CSARREAVRTQYF
TRBV2	TRBJ1-5	CASSERIGGGSNQPQHF
TRBV7-9	TRBJ2-7	CASSLEGSKDEQYF
TRBV4-2	TRBJ2-1	CASSHSLSGGEYNEQFF
TRBV11-2	TRBJ2-2	CASSSRGGANTGELFF
TRBV4-1	TRBJ1-5	CASSQRDISNQPQHF
TRBV20-1	TRBJ2-5	CSARGPGQQETQYF
TRBV7-2	TRBJ1-2	CASSFTGGNYGYTF
TRBV12-3/TRBV12-4	TRBJ1-2	CASSLAGAGDGYTF
TRBV5-1	TRBJ2-7	CASSPSGSSYEQYF
TRBV7-6	TRBJ2-3	CASSPARGTKPSDTQYF
TRBV9	TRBJ1-1	CASSTGGPNTEAFF
TRBV5-4	TRBJ2-3	CASSFSVDTQYF
TRBV6-1	TRBJ2-2	CASSVTSRNTGELFF
TRBV20-1	TRBJ2-1	CTGRGAYNEQFF
TRBV7-2	TRBJ2-3	CASSFGSGGADTQYF
TRBV5-4	TRBJ2-7	CASSWGTVEQYF
TRBV7-9	TRBJ2-3	CASSPPDREDTQYF